This T cell receptor beta chain was documented in a study of blood T cell repertoires in COVID-19. Whole-study context: Collection of acute and convalescent COVID-19 samples took place in the United States, Italy and Spain. The analysed material was cDNA or gDNA that came from T cells, B-cell-depleted T cells, or PBMCs.

As handled by the study authors: By means of reference gene primer amplification, nucleated cell counts were estimated. Only in-frame clones appear in the TCRdb table, and some are missing; sequencing was by immunoSEQ multiplex PCR. V and J calls and clone size come straight from that table; D and trimming were deduced from the DNA. The data show approximately 150,000 clones, about 77% seen once. The CDR3 covers 14 residues. Trimming pared 7 bases from V and 7 bases from J, leaving 14 bases between. The germline CDR1 and CDR2 sequences are MNHEY and SVGAGI. V gene TRBV6-5 combines with J gene TRBJ1-6; the D is unclear. Sequencing was performed on peripheral blood. The sequence was collected from a man aged 55 to 70 with acute or convalescent COVID-19. The CDR3 nucleotides read TGTGCCAGCATCCGGGAGAGTTCCAATTCACCCCTCCACTTT. Translation: CASIRESSNSPLHF.